The 21 T cell receptor beta chains given below trace back to one sample, sequenced in a study of PD-L1 blockade in urothelial cancer. Measured with immunoSEQ multiplex PCR; TCRdb has only the in-frame clones, and not every one. The sample carries some 30,000 clones, more than 75% recorded once. The sequencing used PBMCs, collected around atezolizumab (anti-PD-L1) treatment. All receptors come from a man aged 45-60 years with urothelial cancer.

V usage is TRBV27 and J usage is TRBJ2-7; 13 nucleotides align to TRBD2. The germline V gene encodes CDR1 MNHEY and CDR2 SMNVEV (reference sequence). This CDR3 is built from 14 residues. V lost 6 bases, J lost 7 bases, and 6 bases stayed unmatched. The CDR3: CASRWTSGSVEQYF. Here the CDR3 DNA reads TGTGCCAGCAGGTGGACTAGCGGGAGTGTAGAGCAGTACTTC.

This chain joins TRBV4-1 and TRBJ2-7; TRBD2 matches at 12 bases. The CDR3 has 14 residues. After removal of 8 bases from V and 3 bases from J, the junction contained 5 bases not matched to a gene. Germline V gene sequence: CDR1 MGHRA, CDR2 YSYEKL. The CDR3 sequence: CASALAGGNYEQYF. In DNA, the CDR3 is TGCGCCAGCGCACTAGCGGGAGGAAACTACGAGCAGTACTTC.

The chain links TRBV7-2 to TRBJ1-1; D is undetermined. This CDR3 is 13 amino acids long. Per germline, CDR1 SGHTA and CDR2 FQGNSA. Trimming took off 5 bases at V and 5 bases at J, with 12 bases between the two ends. The CDR3 region has the DNA TGTGCCAGCAGCCCGGTCTCGGGGACTGAAGCTTTCTTT. As protein: CASSPVSGTEAFF.

J is TRBJ2-7 and V is TRBV7-2; TRBD2 aligns across 7 bases. The CDR3 runs 16 residues. V was pared by 3 bases and J by 0 bases, with 8 bases of the junction left unmatched. Germline V lookup: CDR1 SGHTA, CDR2 FQGNSA. CDR3 amino acids: CASSFISGGPSYEQYF. The CDR3 DNA reads TGTGCCAGCAGCTTTATTTCGGGAGGTCCCTCCTACGAGCAGTACTTC.

Details on this clone: One junction end disagrees with the germline gene, perhaps due to a read error. This chain connects TRBV27 to TRBJ2-2; no definite D call. This CDR3 has 8 residues. Germline loops: CDR1 MNHEY, CDR2 SMNVEV (reference sequence). The CDR3 DNA is TGCGAGACCGGGGAGCTGTTTTTT. Its protein is CETGELFF.

The rearrangement uses TRBV11-3 and TRBJ2-3, with 7 positions matching TRBD1. The CDR3 covers 15 residues. Germline V gene sequence: CDR1 SGHNT, CDR2 YENEEA. After removal of 5 bases from V and 0 bases from J, the junction contained 5 bases not matched to a gene. The CDR3 nucleotides are TGTGCCAGCAGCCAGGGGGTTTCTAGCACAGATACGCAGTATTTT. Its translation is CASSQGVSSTDTQYF.

The chain combines TRBV27 with TRBJ2-7, with TRBD2 identical over 12 bases. The germline V gene has CDR1 MNHEY and CDR2 SMNVEV (reference sequence). The J segment lost 3 bases and the V segment lost 3 bases, leaving 3 bases of the junction unmatched. The CDR3 spans 15 residues. In DNA, the CDR3 is TGTGCCAGCAGTTTTCTAGCGGGGGGGGGCTACGAGCAGTACTTC. This codes for CASSFLAGGGYEQYF.

The rearrangement links TRBV5-6 to TRBJ2-7; tentative D call: TRBD1 (6 bases). V was clipped by 1 base and J by 3 bases, with 11 bases between them. The germline gives CDR1 SGHDT, CDR2 YYEEEE. The CDR3 is 14 residues long. This chain's CDR3 is CASSLLGAVYEQYF. The DNA for the CDR3 is TGTGCCAGCAGCTTGTTGGGGGCGGTCTACGAGCAGTACTTC.

The chain combines TRBV29-1 with TRBJ2-5; 10 nucleotides agree with TRBD1. The CDR3 is made up of 14 amino acids. J gave up 10 bases and V 5 bases, and 13 bases lay outside the gene matches. The germline gives CDR1 SQVTM, CDR2 ANQGSEA. The CDR3 loop reads CSVLGQGVTWDQYF. The DNA for the CDR3 is TGCAGCGTTTTAGGACAGGGGGTGACTTGGGACCAGTACTTC.

J is TRBJ2-3 and V is TRBV19; 10 bases map to TRBD2. The CDR3 loop spans 15 amino acids. The V gene's germline CDR1 is LNHDA and CDR2 SQIVND (reference sequence). With 6 bases clipped from V and 1 base from J, the junction kept 4 bases outside the gene matches. The CDR3 nucleotides are TGTGCCAGTAGATACGGACTAGCGGGCACAGATACGCAGTATTTT. It specifies CASRYGLAGTDTQYF. The full variable domain, its missing parts supplied by reference TRBV19 and TRBJ2-3, is DGGITQSPKYLFRKEGQNVTLSCEQNLNHDAMYWYRQDPGQGLRLIYYSQIVNDFQKGDIAEGYSVSREKKESFPLTVTSAQKNPTAFYLCASRYGLAGTDTQYFGPGTRLTVL.

This clone showed up just once. V usage is TRBV7-2 and J usage is TRBJ1-1; TRBD1 is a possible D gene (6 bases). Germline CDR1 and CDR2: SGHTA and FQGNSA. This CDR3 region has 14 residues. V was clipped by 2 bases and J by 4 bases, with 11 bases between them. CDR3 nucleotides: TGTGCCAGCAGCTTACAGGGGAGCGTCACTGAAGCTTTCTTT. Its translation is CASSLQGSVTEAFF.

The J gene is TRBJ1-2, the V gene TRBV28; TRBD1 matches 7 bases. The CDR3 runs 16 residues. Germline V gives CDR1 MDHEN, CDR2 SYDVKM. J lost 2 bases, V lost 5 bases, and 11 bases had no gene match. The DNA for the CDR3 is TGTGCCAGCAGTCCACTCCCGACAGGGTCCAACTATGGCTACACCTTC. Protein product: CASSPLPTGSNYGYTF.

This CDR3 reads CASTGQGHTEAFF. Written as DNA, the CDR3 is TGCGCCAGCACGGGACAGGGCCACACTGAAGCTTTCTTT. The J gene is TRBJ1-1, the V gene TRBV10-1, with 9 positions matching TRBD1. Germline CDR1 and CDR2: WNHNN and SYGVQD (reference sequence). With V trimmed by 7 bases and J by 3 bases, 3 bases remained unmatched. This CDR3 is 13 amino acids long.

This clone was counted once. The chain uses TRBV7-2 and TRBJ2-2; 8 bases map to TRBD1. The V gene end was trimmed by 6 bases and the J gene end by 3 bases; junction bases not matched to a gene: 6. Germline V gene sequence: CDR1 SGHTA, CDR2 FQGNSA. This CDR3 comprises 15 residues. The CDR3 here is CASRVDRGDTGELFF. For the CDR3, the DNA is TGTGCCAGCAGGGTCGACAGGGGTGACACCGGGGAGCTGTTTTTT.

V usage is TRBV2 and J usage is TRBJ2-2; possible D gene TRBD1, 6 bases. V lost 4 bases and J lost 4, with 13 bases in between. From germline, CDR1 is SNHLY and CDR2 FYNNEI. The CDR3 contains 15 residues. CDR3 bases: TGTGCCAGCAGTGGCGTCAGGGGTGCCACCGGGGAGCTGTTTTTT. Translating it yields CASSGVRGATGELFF.

This chain uses TRBV5-1 with TRBJ1-6; TRBD1 is a possible D gene (5 bases). The CDR3 runs to 15 residues. V was clipped by 0 bases and J by 9 bases, with 13 bases between them. The V gene's germline CDR1 is SGHRS and CDR2 YFSETQ. This CDR3 reads CASSLERGSGSPLHF. Written as DNA, the CDR3 is TGCGCCAGCAGCTTGGAGCGGGGGAGCGGTTCACCCCTCCACTTT.

V is TRBV2 and J is TRBJ2-3, with D possibly TRBD2 on 7 matching bases. Trimming removed 7 bases at V and 3 bases at J, with 17 bases between. The CDR3 loop spans 15 amino acids. Per the germline V gene, CDR1 is SNHLY and CDR2 is FYNNEI. The CDR3 sequence: CASTYSGRGTDTQYF. The CDR3 nucleotides are TGTGCCAGCACTTATTCAGGGAGGGGGACAGATACGCAGTATTTT.

The gene calls are TRBV12-5 and TRBJ2-1; 7 bases are shared with TRBD1. The CDR3 has 17 amino acids. The V gene's germline CDR1 is LGHNT and CDR2 FRNRAP. V gave up 3 bases and J gave up 1 base; unmatched junction bases: 9. The CDR3, as DNA: TGTGCTAGTGGTTTTCCAGCGACAGGGATTTCCTACAATGAGCAGTTCTTC. This encodes CASGFPATGISYNEQFF. The whole variable domain, remainder taken from reference TRBV12-5 and TRBJ2-1, is DARVTQTPRHKVTEMGQEVTMRCQPILGHNTVFWYRQTMMQGLELLAYFRNRAPLDDSGMPKDRFSAEMPDATLATLKIQPSEPRDSAVYFCASGFPATGISYNEQFFGPGTRLTVL.

The chain has TRBV5-1 and TRBJ2-6; D uncertain. CDR3 size: 16 residues. Deletions cut 6 bases from V and 0 bases from J, with 13 bases between. Germline V gene lookup returns CDR1 SGHRS and CDR2 YFSETQ. The CDR3 is CASTLQWSSGANVLTF. The CDR3 DNA sequence: TGCGCCAGCACCCTCCAGTGGTCCTCTGGGGCCAACGTCCTGACTTTC.

This clone was seen a few times. The chain couples TRBV6-6 to TRBJ1-6; D is possibly TRBD1 (5 bases). Germline CDR1 MNHNY, CDR2 SVGAGI (reference sequence). CDR3 size: 14 residues. V shed 6 bases and J shed 9 bases, with 15 bases lying between them. The CDR3 sequence: CASRPKGQGSPLHF. CDR3 coding DNA: TGTGCCAGCAGGCCCAAGGGGCAGGGTTCACCCCTCCACTTT.

The rearrangement uses TRBV20-1 and TRBJ2-3; D gene uncertain. The V and J ends lost 8 bases and 4 bases respectively, with 10 bases between them. The CDR3 length is 11 residues. CDR1 is DFQATT and CDR2 is SNEGSKA in the germline V gene (reference sequence). CDR3 DNA sequence: TGCAGTCTTTACAAACCAGATACGCAGTATTTT. Translation gives CSLYKPDTQYF.